Following are 30 T cell receptor beta chains from one sample sequenced in a study of blood T cell repertoires in COVID-19. Clones were read by immunoSEQ multiplex PCR, and TCRdb kept only the in-frame ones, dropping some. The sample yields some 350,000 clones, 90% seen once. Sequenced: peripheral blood. These receptors were taken from a man in his late teens or twenties with active or convalescent COVID-19.

The chain employs TRBV6-2 or TRBV6-3 and TRBJ2-3; D gene ambiguous. Germline CDR1 and CDR2: MNHEY and SVGEGT. This CDR3 comprises 18 residues. With 2 bases removed from V and 0 bases from J, the gap between germline ends came to 18 bases. The CDR3, as DNA: TGTGCCAGCAGTTACCCCACCTGGGCTGTTCTCAGCACAGATACGCAGTATTTT. Encoded protein: CASSYPTWAVLSTDTQYF.

In this sample, this clone turned up once. The chain has TRBV6-5 and TRBJ1-6; tentatively, D is TRBD1 (6 bases). Germline V gene lookup returns CDR1 MNHEY and CDR2 SVGAGI. This CDR3 is 13 amino acids long. Trimming cost V 6 bases and J 9 bases, with 12 bases left between them. CDR3 residues: CASRRGGGSPLHF. Here the CDR3 DNA reads TGTGCCAGCAGACGGGGGGGCGGTTCACCCCTCCACTTT.

The rearrangement uses TRBV18 and TRBJ2-2, with 9 bases aligning to TRBD1. Per germline, CDR1 KGHSH and CDR2 LQKENI. This CDR3 contains 17 residues. Trimming cost V 2 bases and J 4 bases; bases outside gene matches: 8. CDR3 in DNA: TGTGCCAGCTCACCAACGGACAGGGGACGATCCACCGGGGAGCTGTTTTTT. Its translation is CASSPTDRGRSTGELFF. The full variable domain, rest sourced from reference TRBV18 and TRBJ2-2, is NAGVMQNPRHLVRRRGQEARLRCSPMKGHSHVYWYRQLPEEGLKFMVYLQKENIIDESGMPKERFSAEFPKEGPSILRIQQVVRGDSAAYFCASSPTDRGRSTGELFFGEGSRLTVL.

Concerning this clone: A junction end diverges from the germline sequence, so it may reflect a read error. The V call is TRBV7-9, the J call TRBJ1-1; a possible D gene is TRBD1 (6 bases). This CDR3 is 14 amino acids long. CDR1 and CDR2 from the germline V gene are SEHNR and FQNEAQ (reference sequence). The CDR3 bases are TGTGCCAGCAACACCCTTACAGGGAACCCTGAAGCTTTCTTT. Translated, it gives CASNTLTGNPEAFF. Complete variable domain (other parts from reference TRBV7-9 and TRBJ1-1): DTGVSQNPRHKITKRGQNVTFRCDPISEHNRLYWYRQTLGQGPEFLTYFQNEAQLEKSRLLSDRFSAERPKGSFSTLEIQRTEQGDSAMYLCASNTLTGNPEAFFGQGTRLTVV.

The chain joins TRBV9 to TRBJ1-1, with unresolved D. V was shortened by 2 bases and J by 5 bases, with 16 bases between the two germline ends. Germline V lookup: CDR1 SGDLS, CDR2 YYNGEE. The length of the CDR3 is 15 residues. Here the CDR3 reads CASSVAGIGRTEAFF. In DNA, the CDR3 is TGTGCCAGCAGCGTGGCGGGGATCGGGCGTACTGAAGCTTTCTTT.

The CDR3 coding sequence is TGTGCCAGCAGCGTAGAGCCGGGACAGGTACGAAACCCACGCGAGCAGTACTTC. Its protein product is CASSVEPGQVRNPREQYF. The chain carries TRBV9 and TRBJ2-7; 8 positions agree with TRBD1. With V trimmed by 0 bases and J by 6 bases, 17 bases remained unmatched. Germline lookup yields CDR1 SGDLS and CDR2 YYNGEE. The CDR3 consists of 18 residues.

This clone was detected a few times. The rearrangement joins TRBV4-1 to TRBJ1-4; the match to TRBD1 covers 7 bases. Trimming cost V 4 bases and J 3 bases; bases outside gene matches: 8. This CDR3 has 16 residues. Per germline, CDR1 MGHRA and CDR2 YSYEKL. The CDR3 DNA sequence: TGCGCCAGCAGCCCCCCCCGACAGGGAGCTAATGAAAAACTGTTTTTT. It translates to CASSPPRQGANEKLFF.

The chain carries TRBV6-4 and TRBJ1-5; TRBD1 aligns across 8 bases. Germline loops: CDR1 MRHNA, CDR2 SNTAGT. The CDR3 extends over 14 amino acids. CDR3 amino acids: CPRAGQVSNQPQHF. The CDR3 coding sequence is TGTCCCCGGGCGGGACAGGTTAGCAATCAGCCCCAGCATTTT.

This chain connects TRBV15 to TRBJ1-6; D is unresolved. Trimming removed 4 bases from V and 8 bases from J, with 12 bases in between. CDR1 is LNHNV and CDR2 is YYDKDF in the germline V gene (reference sequence). This CDR3 region has 14 residues. CDR3 region: CATSKEYRDSPLHF. CDR3 nucleotide sequence: TGTGCCACCAGCAAAGAGTATCGGGATTCACCCCTCCACTTT.

The genes are TRBV6-5 and TRBJ1-1; the match to TRBD1 covers 8 bases. The trim removed 6 bases at V and 1 base at J, leaving 7 bases unmatched. In germline, CDR1 is MNHEY, CDR2 SVGAGI. The CDR3 spans 15 residues. CDR3 region: CASRPEDRGNTEAFF. For the CDR3, the DNA is TGTGCCAGCAGACCCGAAGACAGGGGGAACACTGAAGCTTTCTTT.

CDR3 region: CASSGQGKRYEQYF. The CDR3 DNA follows: TGTGCCAGCAGTGGACAGGGGAAAAGGTACGAGCAGTACTTC. V is TRBV28 and J is TRBJ2-7; 9 bases align to TRBD1. CDR3 length equals 14 residues. The ends lost 5 bases at V and 4 bases at J; junction bases unmatched: 6. Germline-derived CDR1 and CDR2 are MDHEN and SYDVKM.

The chain couples TRBV4-1 to TRBJ1-1; TRBD1 agrees at 8 bases. The CDR3 has 13 amino acids. Per germline, CDR1 MGHRA and CDR2 YSYEKL. V shed 3 bases, J shed 4 bases, and the junction held 1 base outside the gene matches. This CDR3 reads CASSHRGPTEAFF. The CDR3 coding sequence is TGCGCCAGCAGCCACAGGGGGCCCACTGAAGCTTTCTTT.

This chain connects TRBV11-2 to TRBJ2-1; possible D gene TRBD1, 6 bases. CDR1 is SGHAT, CDR2 FQNNGV, per germline. V was trimmed by 2 bases and J by 0 bases, leaving 8 bases between them. This CDR3 region has 15 residues. The CDR3 DNA follows: TGTGCCAGCAGCTTATACAGGGCCTCCTACAATGAGCAGTTCTTC. Protein product: CASSLYRASYNEQFF.

This rearrangement joins TRBV28 to TRBJ2-7, with TRBD1 matching over 9 bases. The CDR3 extends over 15 amino acids. V dropped 5 bases and J dropped 5; count of bases not matched to a gene: 10. Germline assignment: CDR1 MDHEN and CDR2 SYDVKM. The DNA of the CDR3 is TGTGCCAGCAGTCATAACAGGGGGCCTACTAACGAGCAGTACTTC. Translation gives CASSHNRGPTNEQYF.

Only one count was recorded for this clone. Other DNA sequences within the sample encode an identical CDR3. The CDR3 here is CASSLASGGSEKLFF. As DNA, the CDR3 is TGTGCCAGCAGCTTAGCTTCAGGTGGTAGTGAAAAACTGTTTTTT. The gene calls are TRBV7-9 and TRBJ1-4; no clear D gene. Germline-derived CDR1 and CDR2 are SEHNR and FQNEAQ (reference sequence). CDR3 size: 15 residues. V shed 0 bases and J shed 7 bases, with 12 bases lying between them.

The chain uses TRBV27 and TRBJ1-5; 9 nucleotides agree with TRBD1. Germline lookup yields CDR1 MNHEY and CDR2 SMNVEV (reference sequence). Trimming removed 6 bases from V and 4 bases from J; junction bases left unmatched: 10. This CDR3 contains 16 residues. The CDR3 nucleotides are TGTGCCAGCAGCAGTTCCGGGACAGGGATAAATCAGCCCCAGCATTTT. Amino acid sequence: CASSSSGTGINQPQHF.

The J gene is TRBJ2-7, the V gene TRBV7-2; TRBD1 is a possible D gene (6 bases). Trimming removed 4 bases from V and 4 bases from J, with 14 bases in between. Germline-derived CDR1 and CDR2 are SGHTA and FQGNSA. CDR3 length: 14 amino acids. The CDR3: CASSSRQVWYEQYF. The CDR3 DNA follows: TGTGCCAGCAGCTCGAGACAGGTTTGGTACGAGCAGTACTTC. The complete variable domain, with remaining parts taken from reference TRBV7-2 and TRBJ2-7, reads GAGVSQSPSNKVTEKGKDVELRCDPISGHTALYWYRQSLGQGLEFLIYFQGNSAPDKSGLPSDRFSAERTGGSVSTLTIQRTQQEDSAVYLCASSSRQVWYEQYFGPGTRLTVT.

This clone came up once. This chain connects TRBV24-1 to TRBJ2-1, with 7 bases aligning to TRBD1. Per germline, CDR1 KGHDR and CDR2 SFDVKD. CDR3 length: 15 amino acids. J lost 9 bases, V lost 3 bases, and 10 bases had no gene match. The CDR3 reads CATSDPSTGRVEQFF. The CDR3 DNA is TGTGCCACCAGTGATCCCTCGACAGGGCGAGTTGAGCAGTTCTTC.

The gene calls are TRBV7-2 and TRBJ1-4; D ambiguous. Between the trimmed V and J ends, which lost 4 bases and 8 bases, there was a span of 11 bases. The CDR3 covers 13 residues. CDR1 and CDR2 (germline): SGHTA, FQGNSA. CDR3 residues: CASSSSAGEKLFF. The DNA for the CDR3 is TGTGCCAGCAGCTCAAGCGCGGGAGAAAAACTGTTTTTT.

Concerning this clone: A junction boundary mismatches the germline segment, possibly from a read error. The rearrangement uses TRBV9 and TRBJ2-2; 16 bases line up with TRBD2. The germline V gene has CDR1 SGDLS and CDR2 YYNGEE. This CDR3 has 18 residues. CDR3 bases: TGTGCCAGCAGCGAGGGACTAGCGGGAGGGCCGAAAACCGGGGAGCTGTTTTTT. It is translated as CASSEGLAGGPKTGELFF.

The chain employs TRBV5-1 and TRBJ2-3; 12 bases map to TRBD2. The CDR3 extends over 16 amino acids. Germline V lookup: CDR1 SGHRS, CDR2 YFSETQ. V lost 4 bases to trimming and J lost 4 bases; unmatched junction nucleotides: 7. CDR3 DNA sequence: TGCGCCAGCAGCGTCTCTAGCGGGGGGGTAGCAGATACGCAGTATTTT. It codes for CASSVSSGGVADTQYF.

This chain connects TRBV5-8 to TRBJ2-7; tentative D call: TRBD1 (6 bases). The CDR3 contains 13 residues. Trimming pared 4 bases from V and 2 bases from J, leaving 10 bases between. CDR1 is SGHTS and CDR2 is YDEGEE in the germline V gene. CDR3 loop: CASSVTGTYEQYF. DNA for the CDR3: TGTGCCAGCAGCGTGACAGGAACCTACGAGCAGTACTTC.

This clone occurred a few times. The rearrangement joins TRBV9 to TRBJ2-3; D may be TRBD2 (6 bases). The germline CDR1 and CDR2 sequences are SGDLS and YYNGEE. Trimming cost V 4 bases and J 3 bases, with 18 bases left between them. The length of the CDR3 is 16 residues. The CDR3 sequence: CASSYLPAGPTDTQYF. CDR3 sequence (DNA): TGTGCCAGCAGCTATCTCCCGGCGGGGCCAACAGATACGCAGTATTTT.

This rearrangement joins TRBV5-1 to TRBJ1-1; 8 bases are shared with TRBD1. The V segment lost 5 bases and the J segment 1 base; nucleotides outside the gene matches: 1. The CDR3 extends over 13 amino acids. Germline V gene data show CDR1 as SGHRS and CDR2 as YFSETQ. The CDR3 coding sequence is TGCGCCAGCAGGGGGACAGGGAACACTGAAGCTTTCTTT. It yields the protein CASRGTGNTEAFF.

This clone appeared a few times. DNA of the CDR3: TGTGCCAGCAGCCAACAGGTATATGGCTACACCTTC. Translation gives CASSQQVYGYTF. The V call is TRBV6-5, the J call TRBJ1-2, with D possibly TRBD1 on 5 matching bases. This CDR3 contains 12 residues. The ends were cut back, 6 bases at V and 5 bases at J, with 10 bases in the middle. The germline gives CDR1 MNHEY, CDR2 SVGAGI.

The rearrangement uses TRBV28 and TRBJ2-7; D gene unclear. The CDR3 is 11 amino acids. V gave up 3 bases and J gave up 3 bases, with 3 bases separating them. CDR1 and CDR2 (germline): MDHEN, SYDVKM. CDR3: CASSFSYEQYF. CDR3 in DNA: TGTGCCAGCAGTTTCAGCTACGAGCAGTACTTC.

J is TRBJ2-5 and V is TRBV6-5, with TRBD2 matching over 12 bases. The CDR3 length is 16 residues. CDR1 is MNHEY and CDR2 is SVGAGI in the germline V gene. J was trimmed by 3 bases and V by 2 bases; bases with no gene match: 4. CDR3 loop: CASSYLAGGLEETQYF. CDR3 nucleotide sequence: TGTGCCAGCAGTTACCTAGCGGGGGGGCTTGAAGAGACCCAGTACTTC.

The V call is TRBV3-1 (or the pseudogene TRBV3-2), the J call TRBJ1-1; D may be TRBD1 (5 bases). In germline, CDR1 is LGHDT, CDR2 YNNKEL (reference sequence). The CDR3 totals 12 residues. V was cut by 4 bases and J by 14 bases, with 17 bases left in between. Written as DNA, the CDR3 is TGTGCCAGCAGCCGTATCGAAGGGGCGAACTTCTTT. Translated: CASSRIEGANFF.

This clone was observed a single time. The gene calls are TRBV9 and TRBJ2-3; TRBD1 might be the D (6 bases). The CDR3 has 15 amino acids. V was clipped by 4 bases and J by 5 bases, with 17 bases between them. Germline V CDR1 and CDR2: SGDLS, YYNGEE. The CDR3, as DNA: TGTGCCAGCAGCCCCAGGGGTGGGGGCGGAGATACGCAGTATTTT. Protein product: CASSPRGGGGDTQYF.

This clone has only a few counts. The chain employs TRBV18 and TRBJ2-7, with 9 bases matching TRBD1. CDR1 and CDR2 from the germline V gene are KGHSH and LQKENI. The CDR3 is 15 amino acids. Unmatched junction bases numbered 8, after V lost 3 bases and J lost 5 bases. The chain's CDR3 is CASSPPGQGYHEQYF. CDR3 in DNA: TGTGCCAGCTCACCTCCGGGACAGGGTTACCACGAGCAGTACTTC.